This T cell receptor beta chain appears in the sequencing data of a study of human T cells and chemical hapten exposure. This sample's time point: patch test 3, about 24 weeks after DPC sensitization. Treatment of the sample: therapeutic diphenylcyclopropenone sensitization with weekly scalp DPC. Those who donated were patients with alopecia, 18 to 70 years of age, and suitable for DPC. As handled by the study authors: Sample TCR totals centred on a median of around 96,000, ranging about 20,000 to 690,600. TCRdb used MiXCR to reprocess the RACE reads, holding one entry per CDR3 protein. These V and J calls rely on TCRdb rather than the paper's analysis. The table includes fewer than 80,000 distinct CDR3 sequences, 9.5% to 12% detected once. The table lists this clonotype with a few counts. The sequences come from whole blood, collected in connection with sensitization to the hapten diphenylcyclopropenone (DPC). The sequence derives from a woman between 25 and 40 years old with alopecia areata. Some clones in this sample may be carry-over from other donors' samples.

The CDR3 protein is CAWRFNEKLFF. In DNA, the CDR3 is TGTGCCTGGAGGTTTAATGAAAAACTGTTTTTT. The genes are TRBV30 and TRBJ1-4; D not resolved. The germline V and J ends were trimmed by 3 bases and 4 bases, with 3 bases remaining between them. The CDR3 length is 11 residues. The germline V gene encodes CDR1 GTSNPN and CDR2 SVGIG (reference sequence).